The 3 T cell receptor beta chains below all came from one sample that was sequenced in a study of T cell changes during pregnancy in multiple sclerosis. Using immunoSEQ multiplex PCR, the repertoire was profiled, and TCRdb retains in-frame clones only, with some absent. The sample consists of tens of thousands of clones, roughly 92% of them appearing once. Sequencing was carried out using peripheral blood. The receptor set was obtained from a female donor with multiple sclerosis, enrolled in a pregnancy study.

The chain links TRBV29-1 to TRBJ2-3; the D gene is possibly TRBD2 (6 bases). V was pared by 7 bases and J by 4 bases, with 21 bases between. In germline, CDR1 is SQVTM, CDR2 ANQGSEA. The CDR3 runs to 15 residues. The CDR3 region is CSASRLGGTPDTQYF. DNA of the CDR3: TGCAGCGCATCAAGGCTCGGAGGGACCCCAGATACGCAGTATTTT.

The chain is built from TRBV7-9 and TRBJ2-7; tentatively, D is TRBD1 or TRBD2 (6 bases each). Germline V gives CDR1 SEHNR, CDR2 FQNEAQ (reference sequence). The CDR3 spans 16 residues. V lost 0 bases to trimming and J lost 1 base, with 13 bases between them. Here the CDR3 reads CASSLALRGVSYEQYF. The CDR3, as DNA: TGTGCCAGCAGCTTAGCACTAAGGGGGGTTTCCTACGAGCAGTACTTC.

The chain couples TRBV28 to TRBJ2-7; D unresolved. The V end lost 1 base, the J end lost 6 bases, and 16 bases lay between the germline ends. The CDR3 contains 15 residues. CDR1 is MDHEN and CDR2 is SYDVKM in the germline V gene. The CDR3 region is CASSLLGRPPIEQYF. DNA for the CDR3: TGTGCCAGCAGTTTATTAGGGCGGCCCCCCATCGAGCAGTACTTC.